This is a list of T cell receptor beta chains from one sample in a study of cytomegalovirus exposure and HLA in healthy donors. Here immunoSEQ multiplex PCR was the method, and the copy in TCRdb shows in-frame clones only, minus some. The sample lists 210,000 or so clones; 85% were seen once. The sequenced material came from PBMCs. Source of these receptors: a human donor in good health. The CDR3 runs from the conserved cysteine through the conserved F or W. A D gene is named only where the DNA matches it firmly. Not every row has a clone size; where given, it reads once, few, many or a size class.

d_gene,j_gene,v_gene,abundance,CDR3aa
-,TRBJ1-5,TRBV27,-,CASSVTANQPQHF
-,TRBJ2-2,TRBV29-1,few,CGAAAGVNTGELFF
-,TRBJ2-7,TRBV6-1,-,CASSPFSTATYEQYF
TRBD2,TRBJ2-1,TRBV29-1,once,CSVERNAGGAEQFF
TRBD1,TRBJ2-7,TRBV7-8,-,CASSFTGTEFYEQYF
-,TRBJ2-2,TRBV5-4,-,CASRRGGTNTGELFF
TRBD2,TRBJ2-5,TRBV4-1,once,CASSQDRGGRAGETQYF
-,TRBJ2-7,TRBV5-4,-,CASSLDQYEQYF
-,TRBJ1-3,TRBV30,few,CASDGDSGNTIYF
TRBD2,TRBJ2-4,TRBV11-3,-,CASSLVREGENIQYF
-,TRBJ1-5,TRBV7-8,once,CASSLGQISNQPQHF
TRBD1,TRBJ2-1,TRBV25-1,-,CASSELDQGDEQFF
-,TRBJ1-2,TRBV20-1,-,CSVTANYGYTF
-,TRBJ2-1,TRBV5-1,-,CASSLAGGNEQFF
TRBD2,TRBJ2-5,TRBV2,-,CATKRLAAETQYF
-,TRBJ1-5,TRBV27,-,CASSQTGINQPQHF
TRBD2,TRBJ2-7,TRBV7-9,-,CASSAELAGGRYEQYF
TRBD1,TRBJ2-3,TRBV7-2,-,CASSPDRAGDTQYF
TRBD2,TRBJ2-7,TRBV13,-,CASSWRRTRSSYEQYF
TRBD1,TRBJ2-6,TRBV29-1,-,CSAMDRGNSGANVLTF
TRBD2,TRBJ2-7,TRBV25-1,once,CASSQRAGLPYEQYF
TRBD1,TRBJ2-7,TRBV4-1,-,CASSQETGAHEQYF
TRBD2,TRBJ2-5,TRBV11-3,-,CASSFGGTSGMKTQYF
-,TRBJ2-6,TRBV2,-,CASSAARISGANVLTF
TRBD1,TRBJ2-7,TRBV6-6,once,CASSPYRGTYEQYF
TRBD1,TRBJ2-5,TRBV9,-,CASSAMTGGDGETQYF
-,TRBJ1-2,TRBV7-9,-,CSSTPFTGLNYGYTF
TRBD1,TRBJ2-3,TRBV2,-,CASSEGDRMTDTQYF
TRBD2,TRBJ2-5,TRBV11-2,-,CASSLGLAGASFKTQYF
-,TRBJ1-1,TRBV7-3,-,CASRIGRNTEAFF
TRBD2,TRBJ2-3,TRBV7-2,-,CASSLDRTSGTQYF
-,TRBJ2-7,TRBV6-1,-,CASSGLPGTLTYEQYF
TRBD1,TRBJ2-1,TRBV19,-,CASSDTGASYNEQFF
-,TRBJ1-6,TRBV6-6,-,CASTLDSLLLNSPLHF
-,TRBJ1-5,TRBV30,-,CAWSVGKGQPQHF
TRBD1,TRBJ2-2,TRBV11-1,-,CASSLEGTGGTGELFF
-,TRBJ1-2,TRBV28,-,CASRGQQGNYGYTF
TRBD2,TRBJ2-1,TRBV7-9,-,CASSLRLADEQFF
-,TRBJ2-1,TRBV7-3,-,CASSLSESPAQNEQFF
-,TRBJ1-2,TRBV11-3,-,CASSTSRGVGYTF
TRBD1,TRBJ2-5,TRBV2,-,CASSPQGSVTQYF
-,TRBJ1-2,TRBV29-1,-,CSVEGRGRDYGYTF
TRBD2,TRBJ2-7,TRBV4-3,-,CASSQELSGSYEQYF
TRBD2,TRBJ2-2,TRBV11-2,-,CASCRLAGEGNTGELFF
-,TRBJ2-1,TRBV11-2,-,CASSPIRGLLAEYNEQFF
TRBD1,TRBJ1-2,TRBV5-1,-,CASSMVGGTGYGYTF
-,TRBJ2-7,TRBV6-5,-,CASSGTGVYEQYF
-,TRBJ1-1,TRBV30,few,CVGRRTEAFF
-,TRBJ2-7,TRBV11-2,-,CASSPPVPGEGEQYF
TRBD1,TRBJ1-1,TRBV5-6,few,CASSTGTGILNTEAFF
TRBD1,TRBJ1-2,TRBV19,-,CASSIIGQGEGYTF